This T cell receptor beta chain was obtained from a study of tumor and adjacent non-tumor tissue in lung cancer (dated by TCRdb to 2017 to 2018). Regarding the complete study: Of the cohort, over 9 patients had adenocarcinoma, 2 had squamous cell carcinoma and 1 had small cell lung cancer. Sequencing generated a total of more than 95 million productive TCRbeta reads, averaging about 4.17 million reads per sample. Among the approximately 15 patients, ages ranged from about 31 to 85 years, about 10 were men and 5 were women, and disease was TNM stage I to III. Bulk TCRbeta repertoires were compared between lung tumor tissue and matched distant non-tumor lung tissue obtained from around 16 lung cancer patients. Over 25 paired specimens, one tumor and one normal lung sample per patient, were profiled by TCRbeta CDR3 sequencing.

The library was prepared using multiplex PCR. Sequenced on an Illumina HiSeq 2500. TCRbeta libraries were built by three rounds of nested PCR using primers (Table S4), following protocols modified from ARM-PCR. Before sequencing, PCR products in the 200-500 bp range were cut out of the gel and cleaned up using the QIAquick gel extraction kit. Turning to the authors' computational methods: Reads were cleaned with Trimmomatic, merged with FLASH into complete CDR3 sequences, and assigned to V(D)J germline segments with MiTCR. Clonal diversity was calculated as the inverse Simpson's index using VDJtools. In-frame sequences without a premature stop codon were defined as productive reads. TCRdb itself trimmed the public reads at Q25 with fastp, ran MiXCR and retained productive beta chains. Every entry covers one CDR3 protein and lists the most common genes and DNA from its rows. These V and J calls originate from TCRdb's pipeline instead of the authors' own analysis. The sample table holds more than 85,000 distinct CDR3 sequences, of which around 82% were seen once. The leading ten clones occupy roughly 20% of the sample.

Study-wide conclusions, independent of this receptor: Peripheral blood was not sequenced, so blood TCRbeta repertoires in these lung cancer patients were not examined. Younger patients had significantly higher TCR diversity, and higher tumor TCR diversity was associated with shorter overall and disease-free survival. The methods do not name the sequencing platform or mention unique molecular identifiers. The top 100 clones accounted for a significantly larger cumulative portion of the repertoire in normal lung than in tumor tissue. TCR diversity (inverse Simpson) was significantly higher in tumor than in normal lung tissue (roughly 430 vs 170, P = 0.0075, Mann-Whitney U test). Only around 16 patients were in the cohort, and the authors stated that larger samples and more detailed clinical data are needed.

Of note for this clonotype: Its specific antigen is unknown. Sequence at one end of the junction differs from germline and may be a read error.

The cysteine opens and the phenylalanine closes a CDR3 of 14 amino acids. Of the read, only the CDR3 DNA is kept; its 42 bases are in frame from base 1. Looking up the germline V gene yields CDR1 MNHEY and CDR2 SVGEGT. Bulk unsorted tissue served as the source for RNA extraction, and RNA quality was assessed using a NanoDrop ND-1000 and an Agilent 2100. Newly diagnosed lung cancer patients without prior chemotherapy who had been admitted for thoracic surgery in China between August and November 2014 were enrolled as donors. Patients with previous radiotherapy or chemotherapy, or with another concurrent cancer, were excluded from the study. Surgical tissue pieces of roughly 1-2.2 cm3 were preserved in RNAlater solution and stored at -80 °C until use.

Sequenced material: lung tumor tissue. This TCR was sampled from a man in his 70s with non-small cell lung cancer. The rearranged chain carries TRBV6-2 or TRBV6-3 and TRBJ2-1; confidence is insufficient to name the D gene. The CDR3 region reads CASSYPELINEQFF. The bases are TGCGCCAGTAGTTACCCCGAACTAATCAATGAGCAGTTCTTC.